Below are 25 T cell receptor beta chains sequenced from a single sample in a study of PD-1 blockade in mismatch repair-deficient tumors. Only in-frame clones appear in the TCRdb table, and some are missing; sequencing was by immunoSEQ multiplex PCR. The table records some 27,000 clones, about 81% of them present only once. Sequencing used PBMCs, obtained before pembrolizumab treatment. The source of these receptors is an adult with mismatch repair-deficient cancer.

The V gene is TRBV28, the J gene TRBJ2-7; D is undetermined. Trimming cost V 7 bases and J 1 base, with 11 bases left between them. CDR3 size: 13 residues. Looked up from germline, CDR1 is MDHEN and CDR2 is SYDVKM. The DNA of the CDR3 is TGTGCCAGCACAGCGTGGCGTTCCTACGAGCAGTACTTC. Residues: CASTAWRSYEQYF.

The V and J genes are TRBV2 and TRBJ1-3; D remains unclear. CDR1 is SNHLY, CDR2 FYNNEI, per germline. V lost 1 base, J lost 0 bases, and 10 bases lay in between. The CDR3 loop spans 16 amino acids. The DNA of the CDR3 is TGTGCCAGCAGTGAAGTCTGGCATGCCTCTGGAAACACCATATATTTT. Protein product: CASSEVWHASGNTIYF.

Details on this clone: Other DNA variants within this sample encode the same CDR3. This chain joins TRBV7-9 and TRBJ1-2; 7 bases are shared with TRBD1. The CDR3 length is 13 residues. V gave up 5 bases and J gave up 6 bases; unmatched junction bases: 6. Germline CDR1 SEHNR, CDR2 FQNEAQ (reference sequence). Here the CDR3 reads CASSLTGLDGYTF. CDR3 coding DNA: TGTGCCAGCAGCCTGACAGGGTTGGATGGCTACACCTTC.

V is TRBV7-6 and J is TRBJ2-6; perhaps TRBD1 as D (6 bases). Germline-derived CDR1 and CDR2 are SGHVS and FNYEAQ. V was cut by 2 bases and J by 0 bases, with 17 bases left in between. This CDR3 is built from 19 residues. The CDR3 loop reads CASSLQGTHLLSGANVLTF. The CDR3, as DNA: TGTGCCAGCAGCTTACAGGGGACGCATCTTCTCTCTGGGGCCAACGTCCTGACTTTC.

The rearrangement uses TRBV6-5 and TRBJ2-3; 8 bases match TRBD2. J was trimmed by 0 bases and V by 4 bases; bases with no gene match: 6. Per the germline V gene, CDR1 is MNHEY and CDR2 is SVGAGI. The CDR3 totals 16 residues. The CDR3 is CASSSKLAVSTDTQYF. In DNA, the CDR3 is TGTGCCAGCAGTTCCAAACTAGCGGTTAGCACAGATACGCAGTATTTT.

This chain links TRBV5-1 with TRBJ2-7; 11 nucleotides match TRBD1. V was pared by 4 bases and J by 4 bases, with 7 bases of the junction left unmatched. Germline V lookup: CDR1 SGHRS, CDR2 YFSETQ. The CDR3 is 15 residues long. The CDR3 loop is CASSQPDRGRYEQYF. The CDR3 DNA reads as TGCGCCAGCAGCCAGCCGGACAGGGGGCGATACGAGCAGTACTTC.

This clone was counted a few times. At one of its ends the junction is not consistent with the germline gene, which may arise from a read error. This chain joins TRBV19 and TRBJ1-2; no definite D call. This CDR3 is 12 amino acids long. In germline, CDR1 is LNHDA, CDR2 SQIVND (reference sequence). CDR3 DNA: TGTGCCAGTAGTATAGTGGACTACGGCTACACCTTC. This translates into CASSIVDYGYTF.

The sample holds one count of this clone. The chain is built from TRBV5-1 and TRBJ2-1, with D unclear. Per germline, CDR1 SGHRS and CDR2 YFSETQ. Trimming stripped 3 bases from V and 3 bases from J, with 10 bases between. This CDR3 is 14 amino acids long. In DNA form, the CDR3 reads TGCGCCAGCAGCTCGAGTAGTTTCTACAATGAGCAGTTCTTC. It specifies CASSSSSFYNEQFF. Complete variable domain (other parts from reference TRBV5-1 and TRBJ2-1): KAGVTQTPRYLIKTRGQQVTLSCSPISGHRSVSWYQQTPGQGLQFLFEYFSETQRNKGNFPGRFSGRQFSNSRSEMNVSTLELGDSALYLCASSSSSFYNEQFFGPGTRLTVL.

The rearrangement uses TRBV27 and TRBJ2-7; D perhaps matches TRBD2 (6 bases). The length of the CDR3 is 13 residues. The V gene's germline CDR1 is MNHEY and CDR2 SMNVEV (reference sequence). V gave up 2 bases and J gave up 3 bases, with 8 bases separating them. CDR3 nucleotides: TGTGCCAGCAGTTTACGGGAGAACTACGAGCAGTACTTC. Its translation: CASSLRENYEQYF.

The chain has TRBV29-1 and TRBJ1-5; D is undetermined. The CDR3 has 15 amino acids. V was cut by 1 base and J by 0 bases, with 10 bases left in between. Germline V gives CDR1 SQVTM, CDR2 ANQGSEA. The CDR3 DNA reads as TGCAGCGTTGAAGCTGGTCACTTTAGCAATCAGCCCCAGCATTTT. It is translated as CSVEAGHFSNQPQHF.

The chain recombines TRBV5-6 with TRBJ2-1; D is uncertain. V lost 0 bases to trimming and J lost 0 bases, with 10 bases between them. Germline V gives CDR1 SGHDT, CDR2 YYEEEE. CDR3 size: 16 residues. CDR3 protein: CASSLGRISSYNEQFF. The CDR3 nucleotides read TGTGCCAGCAGCTTGGGGCGGATCAGCTCCTACAATGAGCAGTTCTTC.

The chain recombines TRBV28 with TRBJ1-2, with a possible D match to TRBD1 (6 bases). Looked up from germline, CDR1 is MDHEN and CDR2 is SYDVKM. V dropped 3 bases and J dropped 3 bases, with 20 bases sitting between them. CDR3 length: 17 amino acids. This CDR3 reads CASSFLGYRAGYYGYTF. The CDR3 DNA sequence: TGTGCCAGCAGTTTTCTCGGCTACAGGGCCGGCTACTATGGCTACACCTTC.

The gene calls are TRBV7-3 and TRBJ1-2, with TRBD1 as a possible D gene (5 bases). Germline lookup yields CDR1 SGHTA and CDR2 FQGTGA. The CDR3 sequence is 13 residues long. V lost 0 bases to trimming and J lost 8 bases, with 10 bases between them. CDR3 loop: CASSLTGGSGYTF. Here the CDR3 DNA reads TGTGCCAGCAGCTTAACGGGGGGTAGCGGCTACACCTTC.

The chain combines TRBV28 with TRBJ1-4; 7 bases line up with TRBD1. The CDR3 has 15 residues. Per the germline V gene, CDR1 is MDHEN and CDR2 is SYDVKM. Trimming at V came to 4 bases and at J to 4 bases, leaving 6 bases not matched to a gene. The CDR3 sequence is CASSWDSEFNEKLFF. In DNA form, the CDR3 reads TGTGCCAGCAGTTGGGACAGCGAGTTTAATGAAAAACTGTTTTTT.

This sequence joins TRBV2 and TRBJ2-1, with no clear D. The germline V gene encodes CDR1 SNHLY and CDR2 FYNNEI. There are 13 residues in the CDR3. V lost 3 bases, J lost 8 bases, and 11 bases lay in between. The CDR3 reads CASSESLVHEQFF. The CDR3 DNA follows: TGTGCCAGCAGTGAGAGCCTGGTCCATGAGCAGTTCTTC.

The V call is TRBV15, the J call TRBJ2-1; 8 bases are a match to TRBD2. This CDR3 contains 14 residues. The V gene end was trimmed by 1 base and the J gene end by 6 bases; junction bases not matched to a gene: 2. Germline CDR1 LNHNV, CDR2 YYDKDF (reference sequence). CDR3 DNA sequence: TGTGCCACCAGCAGAGGGACTAGCCCCAATGAGCAGTTCTTC. It codes for CATSRGTSPNEQFF.

This clone was counted only a few times. The CDR3 sequence: CAISGRSTGNDEQYF. DNA for the CDR3: TGTGCCATCAGTGGAAGATCGACAGGGAACGACGAGCAGTACTTC. The chain links TRBV10-3 to TRBJ2-7; 7 nucleotides agree with TRBD1. Germline assignment: CDR1 ENHRY and CDR2 SYGVKD. The CDR3 sequence is 15 residues long. V lost 4 bases, J lost 5 bases, and 11 bases stayed unmatched.

The V call is TRBV19, the J call TRBJ1-4; TRBD1 matches 9 bases. CDR3 size: 15 residues. After removal of 5 bases from V and 1 base from J, the junction contained 2 bases not matched to a gene. CDR1 is LNHDA, CDR2 SQIVND, per germline (reference sequence). CDR3 bases: TGTGCCAGTAGTGGACAGGGGCTAACTAATGAAAAACTGTTTTTT. This gives the protein CASSGQGLTNEKLFF.

The chain has TRBV5-1 and TRBJ2-1, with D hard to call. Trimming removed 4 bases at V and 0 bases at J, with 8 bases between. There are 14 residues in the CDR3. CDR1 SGHRS and CDR2 YFSETQ come from the germline V gene. CDR3 amino acids: CASSTTSSYNEQFF. The CDR3 coding sequence is TGCGCCAGCAGCACCACAAGCTCCTACAATGAGCAGTTCTTC.

The chain links TRBV2 to TRBJ1-2; D ambiguous. Germline V gene lookup returns CDR1 SNHLY and CDR2 FYNNEI. Trimming took off 1 base at V and 4 bases at J, with 13 bases between the two ends. CDR3 length: 15 amino acids. Here the CDR3 DNA reads TGTGCCAGCAGTGAAGGGGTCAGACTGGGCTATGGCTACACCTTC. This translates into CASSEGVRLGYGYTF.

This clone was observed a single time. This CDR3 reads CASSFGTSSSGNTIYF. CDR3 nucleotide sequence: TGTGCCAGCAGCTTTGGGACATCTAGCTCTGGAAACACCATATATTTT. The chain uses TRBV9 and TRBJ1-3; TRBD1 is a possible D gene (6 bases). CDR3 length: 16 amino acids. The germline CDR1 and CDR2 sequences are SGDLS and YYNGEE. Trimming removed 4 bases from V and 0 bases from J, with 14 bases in between.

This chain connects TRBV7-9 to TRBJ2-7; 7 nucleotides match TRBD1. Germline assignment: CDR1 SEHNR and CDR2 FQNEAQ (reference sequence). This CDR3 has 15 amino acids. The J segment lost 4 bases and the V segment lost 1 base, leaving 7 bases of the junction unmatched. CDR3 sequence: CASSLVTLTGYEQYF. For the CDR3, the DNA is TGTGCCAGCAGCTTAGTGACCCTGACAGGGTACGAGCAGTACTTC.

The chain has TRBV4-2 and TRBJ2-7; 7 nucleotides line up with TRBD1. Trimming at V came to 2 bases and at J to 0 bases, leaving 1 base not matched to a gene. CDR1 LGHNA and CDR2 YNFKEQ come from the germline V gene. This CDR3 comprises 14 residues. CDR3 in DNA: TGTGCCAGCAGCCAAAGGGACAGCTCCTACGAGCAGTACTTC. It translates to CASSQRDSSYEQYF.

This chain uses TRBV2 with TRBJ1-2; D is undetermined. V lost 5 bases and J lost 4, with 14 bases in between. The V gene's germline CDR1 is SNHLY and CDR2 FYNNEI. This CDR3 is built from 14 residues. CDR3 sequence: CASSRAEGGYGYTF. The CDR3 nucleotides read TGTGCCAGCAGTAGGGCTGAAGGAGGCTATGGCTACACCTTC.

The CDR3 coding sequence is TGTGCCATCAGTGAGTCAGGGGCGGGAGGAACCTACAATGAGCAGTTCTTC. Translation: CAISESGAGGTYNEQFF. The rearrangement joins TRBV10-3 to TRBJ2-1, with 8 bases identical to TRBD2. The germline V gene has CDR1 ENHRY and CDR2 SYGVKD. With 0 bases clipped from V and 2 bases from J, the junction kept 6 bases outside the gene matches. This CDR3 spans 17 amino acids.